These 12 T cell receptor beta chains originate from one sample sequenced in a study of blood T cell repertoires in COVID-19. Profiling relied on immunoSEQ multiplex PCR, and the TCRdb table lists in-frame clones only, not all of them. This repertoire shows 150,000 to 200,000 clones, roughly 79% found once; its top ten account for less than 15%. The sequencing input was peripheral blood. Source of these receptors: a woman of 80 years or more with COVID-19, enrolled during active disease.

The chain combines TRBV5-1 with TRBJ2-1; 10 bases map to TRBD2. Per the germline V gene, CDR1 is SGHRS and CDR2 is YFSETQ. The CDR3 length is 16 residues. Germline trimming cut 4 bases from V and 4 bases from J; bases unmatched to any gene: 8. The CDR3 is CASSALAGAGYNEQFF. The DNA for the CDR3 is TGCGCCAGCAGCGCCCTAGCGGGAGCGGGGTACAATGAGCAGTTCTTC.

The chain links TRBV11-3 to TRBJ1-1; TRBD1 might be the D (6 bases). Germline assignment: CDR1 SGHNT and CDR2 YENEEA. CDR3 size: 14 residues. Trimming cost V 4 bases and J 4 bases, with 13 bases left between them. CDR3 in DNA: TGTGCCAGCAGCTCCTCCAGGGGAGTCACTGAAGCTTTCTTT. As protein: CASSSSRGVTEAFF.

This clone was recorded a few times. The chain recombines TRBV6-6 with TRBJ2-5, with D hard to call. CDR3 length equals 11 residues. Looked up from germline, CDR1 is MNHNY and CDR2 is SVGAGI (reference sequence). Between the trimmed V and J ends, which lost 2 bases and 5 bases, there was a span of 3 bases. The CDR3, as DNA: TGTGCCAGCAGTTACCGGGAGACCCAGTACTTC. It specifies CASSYRETQYF.

The CDR3 sequence is CASSLRRDSYNEQFF. Written as DNA, the CDR3 is TGTGCCAGCAGCCTCCGGAGGGACTCCTACAATGAGCAGTTCTTC. This sequence joins TRBV7-9 and TRBJ2-1; D is possibly TRBD2 (6 bases). V was clipped by 5 bases and J by 0 bases, with 11 bases between them. This CDR3 contains 15 residues. The germline CDR1 and CDR2 sequences are SEHNR and FQNEAQ (reference sequence).

This rearrangement joins TRBV2 to TRBJ1-2; D possibly corresponds to TRBD1 (6 bases). V shed 8 bases and J shed 1 base, with 14 bases lying between them. Per germline, CDR1 SNHLY and CDR2 FYNNEI. This CDR3 contains 14 residues. The CDR3 is CASRTGQLNYGYTF. CDR3 nucleotide sequence: TGTGCCAGCCGTACCGGACAGCTTAACTATGGCTACACCTTC.

The chain couples TRBV20-1 to TRBJ2-1; D perhaps matches TRBD1 (6 bases). V lost 5 bases and J lost 8, with 7 bases in between. Germline V lookup: CDR1 DFQATT, CDR2 SNEGSKA (reference sequence). CDR3 length: 10 amino acids. For the CDR3, the DNA is TGCAGTGCTGCAGGGGATGAGCAGTTCTTC. Amino acids: CSAAGDEQFF.

The chain employs TRBV9 and TRBJ2-2; 7 bases are a match to TRBD2. Germline CDR1 reads SGDLS; CDR2 reads YYNGEE. The CDR3 extends over 16 amino acids. With V trimmed by 7 bases and J by 2 bases, 11 bases remained unmatched. CDR3 nucleotides: TGTGCCAGCTCACAGGCCAGCGGGGAAAACACCGGGGAGCTGTTTTTT. Protein product: CASSQASGENTGELFF.

The chain combines TRBV19 with TRBJ2-1; 9 bases map to TRBD1. Germline CDR1 LNHDA, CDR2 SQIVND (reference sequence). V was clipped by 6 bases and J by 3 bases; unmatched bases: 3. The CDR3 is made up of 14 amino acids. This chain's CDR3 is CASSRQGGYNEQFF. The CDR3 DNA is TGTGCCAGTAGCCGACAGGGGGGCTACAATGAGCAGTTCTTC. Full variable domain (missing parts from reference TRBV19 and TRBJ2-1): DGGITQSPKYLFRKEGQNVTLSCEQNLNHDAMYWYRQDPGQGLRLIYYSQIVNDFQKGDIAEGYSVSREKKESFPLTVTSAQKNPTAFYLCASSRQGGYNEQFFGPGTRLTVL.

This clone is a singleton in its sample. V usage is TRBV13 and J usage is TRBJ2-3, with 11 bases lining up with TRBD2. There are 16 residues in the CDR3. In germline, CDR1 is PRHDT, CDR2 FYEKMQ (reference sequence). V lost 5 bases and J lost 4; bases outside the gene matches: 8. CDR3: CASSSSGRALPDTQYF. CDR3 coding DNA: TGTGCCAGCAGCAGTAGCGGGAGGGCCCTCCCAGATACGCAGTATTTT.

The V gene is TRBV6-1, the J gene TRBJ1-1, with D perhaps matching TRBD1 (6 bases). V was pared by 2 bases and J by 1 base, with 11 bases between. Per germline, CDR1 MNHNS and CDR2 SASEGT. The CDR3 has 15 amino acids. CDR3 sequence (DNA): TGTGCCAGCAGTGAATGGGGGCCCTCGAACACTGAAGCTTTCTTT. Protein sequence: CASSEWGPSNTEAFF.

The chain carries TRBV3-1 (or the pseudogene TRBV3-2) and TRBJ1-1; TRBD1 aligns across 7 bases. The J segment lost 0 bases and the V segment lost 4 bases, leaving 2 bases of the junction unmatched. There are 14 residues in the CDR3. In germline, CDR1 is LGHDT, CDR2 YNNKEL (reference sequence). The CDR3 loop is CASSLTGLNTEAFF. CDR3 DNA: TGTGCCAGCAGCCTGACAGGGTTGAACACTGAAGCTTTCTTT.

The V call is TRBV4-3, the J call TRBJ2-7, with 8 bases aligning to TRBD1. CDR1 is LGHNA, CDR2 YSLEER, per germline. The CDR3 consists of 12 residues. Trimming at V came to 4 bases and at J to 5 bases, leaving 1 base not matched to a gene. CDR3 in DNA: TGCGCCAGCAGCCTGGACAGGGACGAGCAGTACTTC. Translation gives CASSLDRDEQYF.